A single sample gave rise to the 3 T cell receptor beta chains below, sequenced in a study of blood T cell repertoires in COVID-19. Sequencing used immunoSEQ multiplex PCR; TCRdb keeps in-frame clones, though not all of them. In the table there are 55,000 to 80,000 clones, over 70% of which are singletons. What was sequenced was peripheral blood. All receptors come from a human donor in a cohort sampled during active COVID-19.

This rearrangement joins TRBV11-2 to TRBJ1-1; no clear D gene. Germline V lookup: CDR1 SGHAT, CDR2 FQNNGV. The CDR3 has 14 residues. V was pared by 2 bases and J by 5 bases, with 12 bases between. The CDR3 nucleotides read TGTGCCAGCAGCTTACCGGGTCACGGGACTGAAGCTTTCTTT. Translation: CASSLPGHGTEAFF.

The chain joins TRBV25-1 to TRBJ1-2; TRBD1 agrees at 8 bases. Trimming at V came to 1 base and at J to 4 bases, leaving 5 bases not matched to a gene. CDR1 and CDR2 (germline): MGHDK, SYGVNS. The CDR3 runs 15 residues. In nucleotides, the CDR3 is TGTGCCAGCAGTGAATTCGGGCAGGGGGCCTATGGCTACACCTTC. This translates into CASSEFGQGAYGYTF.

The chain links TRBV28 to TRBJ1-5; TRBD1 is a possible D gene (5 bases). The germline V gene encodes CDR1 MDHEN and CDR2 SYDVKM. The CDR3 length is 14 residues. V lost 6 bases and J lost 7, with 16 bases in between. The CDR3 nucleotides are TGTGCCAGCAGCTATGGGGGGACGGGGCAGCCCCAGCATTTT. Amino acids: CASSYGGTGQPQHF.